These 29 T cell receptor beta chains originate from one sample sequenced in a study of T-cell reconstitution after alpha-beta-depleted transplantation in children. Researchers prepared the TCRbeta library using unique molecular identifiers, the study reports. TCRdb ran MiXCR on the PCR reads and lists one entry per CDR3 protein. The sample holds about 830,000 distinct CDR3 sequences, 15% to 20% seen once. The specimen was PBMCs, mostly from graft donor cells, collected 360 days after TCRalphabeta/CD19-depleted stem cell transplant. All receptors derive from a male patient aged 10 to 17 who had a stem cell transplant for acute lymphoblastic leukemia, so the T cells may come from the graft donor.

The V and J genes are TRBV5-1 and TRBJ2-2, with 13 bases that match TRBD2. Germline V gives CDR1 SGHRS, CDR2 YFSETQ. The V segment lost 4 bases and the J segment 7 bases; nucleotides outside the gene matches: 10. The CDR3 covers 17 residues. The CDR3 DNA is TGCGCCAGCAGCGTTAGGACTAGCGGGAGAGTCGACGGGGAGCTGTTTTTT. It codes for CASSVRTSGRVDGELFF.

This rearrangement joins TRBV7-9 to TRBJ2-7, with a weak D call TRBD2 (6 bases). V was shortened by 3 bases and J by 5 bases, with 17 bases between the two germline ends. The CDR3 sequence is 15 residues long. Looked up from germline, CDR1 is SEHNR and CDR2 is FQNEAQ (reference sequence). CDR3 sequence: CASSFFTSPNHEQYF. For the CDR3, the DNA is TGTGCCAGCAGCTTCTTTACTAGCCCTAACCACGAGCAGTACTTC.

The chain joins TRBV7-6 to TRBJ2-1, with 13 positions matching TRBD2. In germline, CDR1 is SGHVS, CDR2 FNYEAQ. This CDR3 is built from 16 residues. Trimming cost V 2 bases and J 10 bases; bases outside gene matches: 8. The CDR3 DNA reads as TGTGCCAGCAGCTTATCATCCATACTAGCGGGGGGGGAGCAGTTCTTC. Residues: CASSLSSILAGGEQFF.

J is TRBJ2-7 and V is TRBV20-1; D possibly uses TRBD1 or TRBD2 (6 bases each). The CDR3 totals 13 residues. V lost 1 base and J 7 bases, leaving 14 bases between the germline ends. Germline-derived CDR1 and CDR2 are DFQATT and SNEGSKA (reference sequence). The CDR3 sequence: CSARGGARVEQYF. The DNA of the CDR3 is TGCAGTGCTAGAGGGGGGGCTAGGGTTGAGCAGTACTTC.

The chain has TRBV2 and TRBJ1-5, with D unclear. Germline CDR1 and CDR2: SNHLY and FYNNEI. V shed 6 bases and J shed 0 bases, with 9 bases lying between them. The CDR3 loop spans 14 amino acids. Here the CDR3 DNA reads TGTGCCAGCAGCCCCCCCTATAGCAATCAGCCCCAGCATTTT. Its translation is CASSPPYSNQPQHF. Full variable domain (remainder filled in from reference TRBV2 and TRBJ1-5): EPEVTQTPSHQVTQMGQEVILRCVPISNHLYFYWYRQILGQKVEFLVSFYNNEISEKSEIFDDQFSVERPDGSNFTLKIRSTKLEDSAMYFCASSPPYSNQPQHFGDGTRLSIL.

The J gene is TRBJ2-7, the V gene TRBV5-1, with TRBD2 matching 10 bases. Trimming cost V 0 bases and J 4 bases; bases outside gene matches: 7. Germline CDR1 is SGHRS and CDR2 is YFSETQ. The CDR3 runs 16 residues. The CDR3 region has the DNA TGCGCCAGCAGCTTGGGGGCTAGCGGGAGAGTTTACGAGCAGTACTTC. Translation: CASSLGASGRVYEQYF.

The chain has TRBV29-1 and TRBJ2-7; D unclear. Germline values: CDR1 SQVTM, CDR2 ANQGSEA. CDR3 length: 13 residues. Trimming removed 4 bases from V and 3 bases from J, with 13 bases in between. The CDR3 here is CSVAPRFRYEQYF. The CDR3 DNA is TGCAGCGTTGCTCCTCGATTCCGCTACGAGCAGTACTTC.

CDR3 nucleotides: TGTGCCAGCAGCGTAGGTGGAGACAGGGGTGTGTATGAGCAGTTCTTC. Translating it yields CASSVGGDRGVYEQFF. The J gene is TRBJ2-1, the V gene TRBV9; 8 bases map to TRBD1. The length of the CDR3 is 16 residues. Germline CDR1 is SGDLS and CDR2 is YYNGEE. V dropped 0 bases and J dropped 8; count of bases not matched to a gene: 10.

This clonotype has more than one count but fewer than ten. V gene TRBV11-1 combines with J gene TRBJ1-1, with TRBD1 matching 8 bases. V was pared by 6 bases and J by 6 bases, with 6 bases of the junction left unmatched. The CDR3 runs to 13 residues. Germline values: CDR1 SGHAT, CDR2 FQDESV (reference sequence). CDR3 coding DNA: TGTGCCAGCAGGTGGACAGGGAGCCCTGAAGCTTTCTTT. Translated, it gives CASRWTGSPEAFF.

CDR3 residues: CSARDSESSTVNEQFF. The CDR3 region has the DNA TGCAGTGCTAGAGATTCCGAGAGTAGCACGGTTAATGAGCAGTTCTTC. The chain employs TRBV20-1 and TRBJ2-1; D remains unclear. Germline V gene data show CDR1 as DFQATT and CDR2 as SNEGSKA (reference sequence). The CDR3 is 16 residues long. V was shortened by 0 bases and J by 7 bases, with 19 bases between the two germline ends.

The V and J genes are TRBV11-2 and TRBJ2-7, with unresolved D. The V gene's germline CDR1 is SGHAT and CDR2 FQNNGV. The CDR3 loop spans 15 amino acids. V was clipped by 0 bases and J by 0 bases, with 9 bases between them. The DNA for the CDR3 is TGTGCCAGCAGCTTAGACTACCGCTCCTCCTACGAGCAGTACTTC. This encodes CASSLDYRSSYEQYF.

The genes are TRBV7-9 and TRBJ1-4; D ambiguous. Trimming left V 4 bases short and J 4 bases short, with 13 bases between. Germline loops: CDR1 SEHNR, CDR2 FQNEAQ (reference sequence). The CDR3 has 15 residues. CDR3 amino acids: CASSSPRQINEKLFF. CDR3 DNA: TGTGCCAGCAGCTCACCCCGACAAATTAATGAAAAACTGTTTTTT.

This clonotype was recorded a few times. The chain recombines TRBV4-1 with TRBJ2-7; TRBD2 matches at 8 bases. Germline CDR1 is MGHRA and CDR2 is YSYEKL. This CDR3 is built from 16 residues. With 2 bases clipped from V and 4 bases from J, the junction kept 10 bases outside the gene matches. This CDR3 reads CASSQFTAGGRYEQYF. The CDR3 nucleotides read TGCGCCAGCAGCCAATTCACGGCGGGGGGCCGATACGAGCAGTACTTC.

This clonotype was observed at least ten times. V is TRBV5-1 and J is TRBJ2-7, with D perhaps TRBD1 (5 bases). The germline V and J ends were trimmed by 3 bases and 4 bases, with 11 bases remaining between them. The length of the CDR3 is 13 residues. The germline CDR1 and CDR2 sequences are SGHRS and YFSETQ. CDR3 nucleotide sequence: TGCGCCAGCAGCTCTTCGACAGTGTACGAGCAGTACTTC. Protein sequence: CASSSSTVYEQYF. The full variable domain, rest sourced from reference TRBV5-1 and TRBJ2-7, is KAGVTQTPRYLIKTRGQQVTLSCSPISGHRSVSWYQQTPGQGLQFLFEYFSETQRNKGNFPGRFSGRQFSNSRSEMNVSTLELGDSALYLCASSSSTVYEQYFGPGTRLTVT.

The chain uses TRBV5-1 and TRBJ2-3; D is undetermined. The CDR3 runs 16 residues. Between the trimmed V and J ends, which lost 0 bases and 2 bases, there was a span of 13 bases. Germline CDR1 is SGHRS and CDR2 is YFSETQ. The CDR3 loop reads CASSLGDPRATDTQYF. CDR3 in DNA: TGCGCCAGCAGCTTGGGAGACCCAAGGGCCACAGATACGCAGTATTTT.

The V and J genes are TRBV2 and TRBJ2-1; D is ambiguous. The CDR3 has 13 amino acids. V lost 8 bases, J lost 6 bases, and 14 bases lay in between. Looked up from germline, CDR1 is SNHLY and CDR2 is FYNNEI. CDR3 sequence: CASELNYFNEQFF. The CDR3 DNA sequence: TGTGCCAGCGAATTGAACTACTTCAATGAGCAGTTCTTC.

The genes are TRBV14 and TRBJ2-2; D call uncertain. The CDR3 contains 19 residues. Trimming took 0 bases from V and 4 from J, leaving 21 bases between them. Germline CDR1 and CDR2: SGHDN and FVKESK. DNA of the CDR3: TGTGCCAGCAGCCAAGAAATGCTTGGAGTAGGTTCCGGCACCGGGGAGCTGTTTTTT. Amino acid sequence: CASSQEMLGVGSGTGELFF.

This clonotype was seen only a few times. The genes are TRBV4-1 and TRBJ1-2, with no clear D. The CDR3 is made up of 14 amino acids. Germline V gene lookup returns CDR1 MGHRA and CDR2 YSYEKL. Between the trimmed V and J ends, which lost 1 base and 7 bases, there was a span of 13 bases. Written as DNA, the CDR3 is TGCGCCAGCAGCCAAGTCGGCAGGAGAAGTGGCTACACCTTC. Translation gives CASSQVGRRSGYTF.

This clonotype was seen many times. The chain carries TRBV12-3 or TRBV12-4 and TRBJ2-3; D is perhaps TRBD1 (6 bases). The germline V and J ends were trimmed by 7 bases and 1 base, with 9 bases remaining between them. The CDR3 spans 13 residues. The CDR3 spells CASIAGGTDTQYF. The CDR3 DNA sequence: TGTGCCAGCATAGCAGGGGGCACAGATACGCAGTATTTT.

The sample holds a few counts of this clonotype. This chain uses TRBV10-2 with TRBJ1-6; D ambiguous. CDR1 WSHSY and CDR2 SAAADI come from the germline V gene. CDR3 length: 17 residues. Trimming took 0 bases from V and 2 from J, leaving 11 bases between them. CDR3 amino acids: CASSESVGLTYNSPLHF. The CDR3 coding sequence is TGCGCCAGCAGTGAGTCTGTTGGGTTGACCTATAATTCACCCCTCCACTTT.

CDR3 in DNA: TGTGCCAGCAGTTACCACAGCGGGAGACTCGACGAGCAGTACTTC. Translated: CASSYHSGRLDEQYF. This chain connects TRBV6-5 to TRBJ2-7; 8 positions match TRBD2. This CDR3 is built from 15 residues. V was pared by 2 bases and J by 5 bases, with 8 bases of the junction left unmatched. CDR1 is MNHEY and CDR2 is SVGAGI in the germline V gene.

This clonotype was detected many times. The CDR3 loop reads CSVVRLAKNIQYF. The CDR3 DNA follows: TGCAGCGTTGTGAGGTTAGCCAAAAACATTCAGTACTTC. This chain links TRBV29-1 with TRBJ2-4; no reliable D call. Trimming cost V 4 bases and J 0 bases, with 7 bases left between them. CDR3 length: 13 amino acids. Germline loops: CDR1 SQVTM, CDR2 ANQGSEA.

This clonotype was detected many times. The chain is built from TRBV24-1 and TRBJ2-1; D not certain. CDR3 length: 12 residues. Germline values: CDR1 KGHDR, CDR2 SFDVKD. The V end lost 5 bases, the J end lost 9 bases, and 10 bases lay between the germline ends. The CDR3 region has the DNA TGTGCCACCAGTGCCCTAGGCGGTGAGCAGTTCTTC. Residues: CATSALGGEQFF.

The genes are TRBV7-3 and TRBJ2-1; TRBD2 agrees at 10 bases. Trimming removed 10 bases from V and 5 bases from J; junction bases left unmatched: 11. There are 15 residues in the CDR3. Germline CDR1 reads SGHTA; CDR2 reads FQGTGA. CDR3 nucleotides: TGTGCCACCTCGACCGGGACTAGCGTGAACAATGAGCAGTTCTTC. This gives the protein CATSTGTSVNNEQFF.

The rearrangement uses TRBV7-8 and TRBJ2-7, with D possibly being TRBD2 (6 bases). V was shortened by 4 bases and J by 0 bases, with 16 bases between the two germline ends. CDR3 length: 16 amino acids. In germline, CDR1 is SGHVS, CDR2 FQNEAQ. The chain's CDR3 is CASSSMGGLSSYEQYF. For the CDR3, the DNA is TGTGCCAGCAGCTCCATGGGGGGTCTGAGCTCCTACGAGCAGTACTTC.

This clonotype was observed a handful of times. The chain carries TRBV12-3 or TRBV12-4 and TRBJ2-2; 9 nucleotides line up with TRBD2. V shed 8 bases and J 5 bases; nucleotides not matched to a gene: 6. The CDR3 has 14 amino acids. CDR3 sequence (DNA): TGTGCCAGCGGTAGCGGGAGAGGAACCGGGGAGCTGTTTTTT. Protein sequence: CASGSGRGTGELFF.

This clonotype was seen a handful of times. With a much larger clone just one base away, this may be a read error. The V gene is TRBV12-3 or TRBV12-4, the J gene TRBJ2-1, with 12 bases lining up with TRBD2. The CDR3 runs 15 residues. The V and J ends lost 6 bases and 3 bases, in that order; junction bases with no gene match: 3. The CDR3 loop reads CASSRTSGIYNEQFF. CDR3 bases: TGTGCCAGCAGCCGGACTAGCGGGATCTACAATGAGCAGTTCTTC.

This clonotype occurred a few times. The chain uses TRBV5-1 and TRBJ2-1; D possibly corresponds to TRBD2 (6 bases). The CDR3 is 14 residues long. Germline CDR1 is SGHRS and CDR2 is YFSETQ. The V end was cut by 3 bases, the J end by 9 bases, with 16 bases between. The CDR3 reads CASSWPRRETEQFF. For the CDR3, the DNA is TGCGCCAGCAGCTGGCCGCGACGGGAGACTGAGCAGTTCTTC.

There are many counts of this clonotype. The chain recombines TRBV11-1 with TRBJ2-7; a possible D gene is TRBD2 (6 bases). The germline V and J ends were trimmed by 0 bases and 3 bases, with 9 bases remaining between them. Germline V lookup: CDR1 SGHAT, CDR2 FQDESV (reference sequence). There are 14 residues in the CDR3. DNA of the CDR3: TGTGCCAGCAGCTTAGCCGGGAGTAACTACGAGCAGTACTTC. It is translated as CASSLAGSNYEQYF.